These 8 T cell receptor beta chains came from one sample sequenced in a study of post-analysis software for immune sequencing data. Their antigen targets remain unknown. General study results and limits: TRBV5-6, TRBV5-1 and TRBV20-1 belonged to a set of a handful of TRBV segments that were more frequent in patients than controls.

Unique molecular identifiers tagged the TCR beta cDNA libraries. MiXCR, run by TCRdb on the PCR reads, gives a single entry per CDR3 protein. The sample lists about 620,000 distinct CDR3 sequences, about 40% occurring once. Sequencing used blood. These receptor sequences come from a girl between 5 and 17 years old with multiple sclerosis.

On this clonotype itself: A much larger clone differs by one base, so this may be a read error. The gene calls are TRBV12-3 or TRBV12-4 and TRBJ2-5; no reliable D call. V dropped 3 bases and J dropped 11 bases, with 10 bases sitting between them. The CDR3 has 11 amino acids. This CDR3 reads CASSFRGKQYF. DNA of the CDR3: TGTGCCAGCAGTTTTAGAGGCAAGCAGTACTTC.

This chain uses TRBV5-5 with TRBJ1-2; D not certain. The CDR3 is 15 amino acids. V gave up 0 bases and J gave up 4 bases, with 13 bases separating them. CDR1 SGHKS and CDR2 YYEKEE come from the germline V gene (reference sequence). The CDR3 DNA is TGTGCCAGCAGCTTGGTCGCCAGCGAGATCTATGGCTACACCTTC. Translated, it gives CASSLVASEIYGYTF. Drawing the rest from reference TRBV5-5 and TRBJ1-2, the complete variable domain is DAGVTQSPTHLIKTRGQQVTLRCSPISGHKSVSWYQQVLGQGPQFIFQYYEKEERGRGNFPDRFSARQFPNYSSELNVNALLLGDSALYLCASSLVASEIYGYTFGSGTRLTVV.

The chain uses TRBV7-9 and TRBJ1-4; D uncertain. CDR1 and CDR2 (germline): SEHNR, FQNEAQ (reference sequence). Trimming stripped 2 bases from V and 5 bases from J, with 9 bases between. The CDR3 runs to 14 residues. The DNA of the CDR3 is TGTGCCAGCAGCTTAAAAGCAGACAATGAAAAACTGTTTTTT. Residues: CASSLKADNEKLFF.

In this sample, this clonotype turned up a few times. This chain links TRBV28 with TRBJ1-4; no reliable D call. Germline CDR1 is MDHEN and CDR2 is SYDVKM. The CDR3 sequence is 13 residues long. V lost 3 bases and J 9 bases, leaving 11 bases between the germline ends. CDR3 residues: CASSFKGGKKLFF. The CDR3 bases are TGTGCCAGCAGTTTCAAGGGCGGGAAAAAACTGTTTTTT.

CDR3 residues: CASSVWGVGTDTQYF. In DNA, the CDR3 is TGTGCCAGCAGCGTATGGGGAGTCGGCACAGATACGCAGTATTTT. The genes are TRBV9 and TRBJ2-3, with TRBD2 as a possible D gene (5 bases). Germline values: CDR1 SGDLS, CDR2 YYNGEE. This CDR3 has 15 amino acids. Trimming shortened V by 1 base and J by 1 base, and 10 bases separated the two germline ends.

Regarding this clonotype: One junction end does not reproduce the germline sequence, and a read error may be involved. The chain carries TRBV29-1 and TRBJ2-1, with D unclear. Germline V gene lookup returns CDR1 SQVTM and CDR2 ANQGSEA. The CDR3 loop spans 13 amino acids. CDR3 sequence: CSVEVSSYNERFF. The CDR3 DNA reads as TGCAGCGTTGAGGTGAGCTCCTACAATGAGCGGTTCTTC.

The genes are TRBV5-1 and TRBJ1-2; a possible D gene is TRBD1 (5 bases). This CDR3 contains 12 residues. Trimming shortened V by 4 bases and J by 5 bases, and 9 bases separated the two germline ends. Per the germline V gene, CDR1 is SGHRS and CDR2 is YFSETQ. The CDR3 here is CASSPTDYGYTF. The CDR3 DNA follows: TGCGCCAGCAGCCCGACAGATTATGGCTACACCTTC.

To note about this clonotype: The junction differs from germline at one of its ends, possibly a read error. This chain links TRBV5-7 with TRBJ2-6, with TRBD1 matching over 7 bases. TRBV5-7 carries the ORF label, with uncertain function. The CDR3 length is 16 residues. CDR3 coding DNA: TGTGCCAGCAGCTTGAACAGGGGACCAGGGGCCAACGTCCGGACTTTC. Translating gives CASSLNRGPGANVRTF.